These 14 T cell receptor beta chains were all obtained from the same sample, sequenced in a study of human thymus T cells. Produced via immunoSEQ multiplex PCR; TCRdb's table is partial and in-frame only. The table shows roughly 130,000 clones, with about 94% occurring only once. It was from resections taken during corrective heart surgery that the thymus tissue came. The sequencing input was thymus tissue. Receptor source: a boy in the first two years of life with a congenital heart defect but otherwise immunologically healthy.

The genes are TRBV30 and TRBJ1-5; D is unclear. This CDR3 is 16 amino acids long. V lost 0 bases, J lost 3 bases, and 15 bases lay in between. The germline V gene has CDR1 GTSNPN and CDR2 SVGIG (reference sequence). The DNA for the CDR3 is TGTGCCTGGAGTGTACCGGGCAGCGCCGTCAATCAGCCCCAGCATTTT. Residues: CAWSVPGSAVNQPQHF.

This clone was seen a single time. The V call is TRBV11-3, the J call TRBJ1-2; 8 positions agree with TRBD1. J lost 5 bases, V lost 5 bases, and 7 bases had no gene match. The CDR3 is 14 amino acids. CDR1 and CDR2 (germline): SGHNT, YENEEA. Written as DNA, the CDR3 is TGTGCCAGCAGCGCCCTAACAGGGGGTTATGGCTACACCTTC. Translated, it gives CASSALTGGYGYTF.

The chain links TRBV19 to TRBJ1-2; D possibly corresponds to TRBD1 (5 bases). CDR1 LNHDA and CDR2 SQIVND come from the germline V gene (reference sequence). The CDR3 totals 16 residues. V lost 1 base and J 3 bases, leaving 15 bases between the germline ends. The CDR3 is CASSIVYPGSDYGYTF. The DNA for the CDR3 is TGTGCCAGTAGTATAGTATACCCAGGGTCGGACTATGGCTACACCTTC.

The chain uses TRBV19 and TRBJ1-5, with no clear D. V was pared by 5 bases and J by 5 bases, with 10 bases between. The CDR3 is made up of 13 amino acids. The germline gives CDR1 LNHDA, CDR2 SQIVND (reference sequence). The CDR3, as DNA: TGTGCCAGTAGTGCAGTTAAGGATCAGCCCCAGCATTTT. Protein: CASSAVKDQPQHF. The full variable domain, in which reference TRBV19 and TRBJ1-5 provide the parts outside the CDR3, is DGGITQSPKYLFRKEGQNVTLSCEQNLNHDAMYWYRQDPGQGLRLIYYSQIVNDFQKGDIAEGYSVSREKKESFPLTVTSAQKNPTAFYLCASSAVKDQPQHFGDGTRLSIL.

The rearrangement links TRBV5-1 to TRBJ1-3; the D gene is possibly TRBD1 (6 bases). The germline gives CDR1 SGHRS, CDR2 YFSETQ. V was cut by 5 bases and J by 0 bases, with 9 bases left in between. The CDR3 loop spans 14 amino acids. CDR3 amino acids: CASSRGDSGNTIYF. For the CDR3, the DNA is TGCGCCAGCAGTAGGGGGGACTCTGGAAACACCATATATTTT.

The V call is TRBV11-2, the J call TRBJ1-6, with 7 bases that match TRBD1. Germline values: CDR1 SGHAT, CDR2 FQNNGV. This CDR3 is 15 amino acids long. V was pared by 0 bases and J by 4 bases, with 0 bases of the junction left unmatched. The CDR3, as DNA: TGTGCCAGCAGCTTAGAGGGACAGTATAATTCACCCCTCCACTTT. Residues: CASSLEGQYNSPLHF.

This chain links TRBV15 with TRBJ1-1; maybe TRBD1 (6 bases). Germline-derived CDR1 and CDR2 are LNHNV and YYDKDF (reference sequence). The CDR3 consists of 14 residues. Trimming took off 3 bases at V and 1 base at J, with 9 bases between the two ends. The CDR3 region is CATSSYRENTEAFF. The DNA for the CDR3 is TGTGCCACCAGCAGTTACAGGGAGAACACTGAAGCTTTCTTT.

The V and J genes are TRBV6-5 and TRBJ1-1; maybe TRBD1 (6 bases). Trimming pared 3 bases from V and 5 bases from J, leaving 10 bases between. The CDR3 runs to 13 residues. Looked up from germline, CDR1 is MNHEY and CDR2 is SVGAGI. The CDR3 DNA sequence: TGTGCCAGCAGTTATAGGGGGGTGACTGAAGCTTTCTTT. The encoded protein is CASSYRGVTEAFF.

The chain links TRBV19 to TRBJ2-2; D is possibly TRBD2 (6 bases). Germline lookup yields CDR1 LNHDA and CDR2 SQIVND (reference sequence). CDR3 size: 16 residues. Trimming removed 6 bases from V and 1 base from J, with 15 bases in between. CDR3 amino acids: CASSPPGLRNTGELFF. The CDR3 nucleotides read TGTGCCAGTAGCCCCCCGGGACTCAGGAACACCGGGGAGCTGTTTTTT.

Note on this clone: One end of the junction varies from germline; a read error may be responsible. This chain joins TRBV7-9 and TRBJ1-5, with TRBD1 matching 8 bases. The germline V gene encodes CDR1 SEHNR and CDR2 FQNEAQ (reference sequence). CDR3 length equals 16 residues. The CDR3 is CASSLQSDRGKQPQHF. For the CDR3, the DNA is TGTGCCAGCAGCTTACAGTCCGACAGGGGCAAGCAGCCCCAGCATTTT.

The chain's CDR3 is CASSQGSGAYEQYF. The CDR3 region has the DNA TGCGCCAGCAGCCAAGGGAGCGGGGCCTACGAGCAGTACTTC. The chain carries TRBV4-1 and TRBJ2-7, with 7 bases aligning to TRBD2. The CDR3 covers 14 residues. CDR1 MGHRA and CDR2 YSYEKL come from the germline V gene. V was pared by 1 base and J by 2 bases, with 2 bases of the junction left unmatched.

The chain uses TRBV4-3 and TRBJ2-3; 13 nucleotides match TRBD2. Germline CDR1 and CDR2: LGHNA and YSLEER. This CDR3 contains 22 residues. The ends lost 0 bases at V and 1 base at J; junction bases unmatched: 16. CDR3 coding DNA: TGCGCCAGCAGCCAAGATGGTCGTCGAACTAGCGGGGGGGCATCGGGCACAGATACGCAGTATTTT. It yields the protein CASSQDGRRTSGGASGTDTQYF.

This clone was detected only once. CDR3 residues: CASSLYTGSYEQYF. The CDR3 nucleotides are TGTGCCAGCAGCTTGTATACAGGGTCCTACGAGCAGTACTTC. The V call is TRBV7-9, the J call TRBJ2-7, with D tentatively TRBD1 (6 bases). CDR1 and CDR2 (germline): SEHNR, FQNEAQ (reference sequence). The CDR3 is 14 residues long. The V and J ends lost 3 bases and 1 base respectively, with 10 bases between them.

The V and J genes are TRBV2 and TRBJ2-1, with D possibly TRBD2 on 6 matching bases. Trimming shortened V by 1 base and J by 15 bases, and 13 bases separated the two germline ends. This CDR3 contains 12 residues. CDR1 is SNHLY, CDR2 FYNNEI, per germline. DNA for the CDR3: TGTGCCAGCAGTGAAGGGCGGGGCGGGCGGTTCTTC. Translation: CASSEGRGGRFF.